The 7 T cell receptor beta chains below come from one sample, sequenced in a study of patients with pleural tuberculosis. TCRdb reprocessed the reads with MiXCR, giving one entry per CDR3 protein. The sample lists around 50,000 distinct CDR3 sequences; about 7.3% were seen once. Source of these receptors: a human donor with pleural tuberculosis.

This clonotype came up many times. V gene TRBV5-1 combines with J gene TRBJ1-5; D unclear. The V end was cut by 5 bases, the J end by 1 base, with 10 bases between. CDR3 length equals 14 residues. Germline V lookup: CDR1 SGHRS, CDR2 YFSETQ. In nucleotides, the CDR3 is TGCGCCAGCAGGATTGACCGAAGCAATCAGCCCCAGCATTTT. Amino acid sequence: CASRIDRSNQPQHF. Using reference TRBV5-1 and TRBJ1-5 for the parts outside the CDR3, the full variable domain is KAGVTQTPRYLIKTRGQQVTLSCSPISGHRSVSWYQQTPGQGLQFLFEYFSETQRNKGNFPGRFSGRQFSNSRSEMNVSTLELGDSALYLCASRIDRSNQPQHFGDGTRLSIL.

The table lists this clonotype with many counts. The chain recombines TRBV6-2 or TRBV6-3 with TRBJ2-1; D possibly corresponds to TRBD1 (6 bases). V lost 4 bases to trimming and J lost 6 bases, with 13 bases between them. This CDR3 region has 14 residues. CDR1 and CDR2 (germline): MNHEY, SVGEGT. DNA of the CDR3: TGTGCCAGCAGTTCCCGAACAGGGTCCAATGAGCAGTTCTTC. Amino acids: CASSSRTGSNEQFF.

This clonotype was detected ten times or more. This chain uses TRBV10-3 with TRBJ1-4; D is undetermined. The CDR3 length is 15 residues. V lost 0 bases, J lost 0 bases, and 5 bases lay in between. The germline V gene encodes CDR1 ENHRY and CDR2 SYGVKD. CDR3 DNA: TGTGCCATCAGTGAGTCGGGGACAACTAATGAAAAACTGTTTTTT. This codes for CAISESGTTNEKLFF.

There are many counts of this clonotype. This chain connects TRBV18 to TRBJ2-1; D unclear. The ends were cut back, 0 bases at V and 6 bases at J, with 6 bases in the middle. The CDR3 loop spans 13 amino acids. Germline values: CDR1 KGHSH, CDR2 LQKENI. This CDR3 is CASSPPLINEQFF. The CDR3, as DNA: TGTGCCAGCTCACCACCGTTGATCAATGAGCAGTTCTTC.

This clonotype appeared a single time. This may be a read error, as it is one base from a much larger clone. This sequence joins TRBV6-1 and TRBJ1-1, with D uncertain. Germline lookup yields CDR1 MNHNS and CDR2 SASEGT. The CDR3 contains 13 residues. The germline V and J ends were trimmed by 9 bases and 6 bases, with 17 bases remaining between them. This CDR3 reads CARLRGFGAEAFF. CDR3 sequence (DNA): TGTGCCAGACTCAGAGGGTTCGGGGCTGAAGCTTTCTTT.

The table lists this clonotype with many counts. The V and J genes are TRBV10-3 and TRBJ2-1; TRBD1 or TRBD2 may be the D gene (5 bases each). V lost 4 bases, J lost 8 bases, and 15 bases lay in between. The CDR3 is 14 residues long. Germline V gene lookup returns CDR1 ENHRY and CDR2 SYGVKD. CDR3 amino acids: CAISGSLQGHEQFF. CDR3 bases: TGTGCCATCAGTGGATCGTTGCAGGGACATGAGCAGTTCTTC.

Ten or more counts support this clonotype. J is TRBJ1-6 and V is TRBV25-1; D is undetermined. V lost 4 bases and J lost 11, with 9 bases in between. Germline V lookup: CDR1 MGHDK, CDR2 SYGVNS. This CDR3 region has 12 residues. CDR3 in amino acids: CASSAPYPPLHF. The CDR3 bases are TGTGCCAGCAGTGCCCCATACCCACCCCTCCACTTT.